This TCR beta chain was observed in a study of cytomegalovirus exposure and HLA in healthy donors. Both 60 Vbeta primers and 13 Jbeta primers went into the PCR. Method: immunoSEQ multiplex PCR; TCRdb's copy keeps in-frame clones and lacks some. The sample shows 150,000 to 200,000 clones, approximately 81% of them seen only once. This CDR3 region has 15 residues. Germline CDR1 reads SGHVS; CDR2 reads FNYEAQ. V dropped 5 bases and J dropped 0 bases, with 10 bases sitting between them. As concerns this clone: No antigen is known for it.

Findings and limits, study-wide: Earlier analysis found most TCR beta V segments productive about 87% or about 30% of the time. It was only CMV serostatus that was available as immune exposure information.

J is TRBJ1-4 and V is TRBV7-6; tentative D call: TRBD1 (6 bases). Material for sequencing was PBMCs. The receptor was derived from a woman aged 50 to 60 in good health and CMV-seronegative. The CDR3 spells CASSTNRATNEKLFF. CDR3 nucleotides: TGTGCCAGCAGCACCAACAGGGCAACTAATGAAAAACTGTTTTTT.